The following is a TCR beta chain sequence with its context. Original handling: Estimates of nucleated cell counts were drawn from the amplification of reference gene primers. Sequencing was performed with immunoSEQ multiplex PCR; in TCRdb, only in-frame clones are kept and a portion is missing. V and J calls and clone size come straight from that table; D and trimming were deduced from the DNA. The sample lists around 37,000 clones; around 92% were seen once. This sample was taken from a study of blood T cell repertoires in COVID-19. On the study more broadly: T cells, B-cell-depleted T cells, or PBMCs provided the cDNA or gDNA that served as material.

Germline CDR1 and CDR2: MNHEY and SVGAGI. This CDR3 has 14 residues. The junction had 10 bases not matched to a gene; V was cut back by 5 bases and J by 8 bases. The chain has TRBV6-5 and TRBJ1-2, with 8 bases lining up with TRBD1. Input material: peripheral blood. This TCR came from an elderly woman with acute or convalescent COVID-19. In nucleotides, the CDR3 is TGTGCCAGCAGTATCCGGACAGGGCTAGGAGGCTACACCTTC. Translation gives CASSIRTGLGGYTF.